The clone carrying this TCR beta chain was counted a few times. The data are from a study of CD8+ T cells in alopecia areata. Described treatment: oral pan-JAK inhibitor, 5-10 mg twice daily. Peripheral blood and lesional scalp punch biopsies came from alopecia areata patients. Losses at the gene ends were 1 base for V and 3 bases for J; bases not matched to a gene: 6. In germline, CDR1 is SGHAT, CDR2 FQNNGV. CDR3 length: 15 residues. Following extraction, RNA underwent reverse transcription to cDNA, which served as the sequencing template. Measured with immunoSEQ multiplex PCR; TCRdb has only the in-frame clones, and not every one. In the table there are approximately 45,000 clones, just over 65% of which are singletons.

This receptor was obtained from a human donor with alopecia areata. The input for sequencing was CD8+ T cells sorted from blood, taken at week 4, from a patient treated with tofacitinib. V usage is TRBV11-2 and J usage is TRBJ2-7; TRBD1 matches at 7 bases. The CDR3 bases are TGTGCCAGCAGCTTAGCTGGGGGACAGAGCTACGAGCAGTACTTC. Protein product: CASSLAGGQSYEQYF.